This T cell receptor beta chain is from a study of Ad26.COV2.S vaccination and SARS-CoV-2 variants. Of note for this clone: Its matching antigen is unknown.

Study outcomes and limitations: Following vaccination, spike-specific CD8+ and CD4+ T cell responses reportedly exhibited substantial breadth. Placebo recipients and vaccine recipients were similar in non-spike TCR breadth.

Only in-frame clones appear in the TCRdb table, and some are missing; sequencing was by immunoSEQ multiplex PCR. The table has roughly 40,000 clones, roughly four fifths seen once. CDR1 SGHRS and CDR2 YFSETQ come from the germline V gene. CDR3 size: 13 residues. V dropped 0 bases and J dropped 7 bases, with 11 bases sitting between them. The sample was peripheral blood, taken after recovery from COVID-19. The receptor's source is a human donor who had recovered from COVID-19. V is TRBV5-1 and J is TRBJ2-7; a possible D gene is TRBD1 (7 bases). The CDR3 region has the DNA TGCGCCAGCAGCTTGGAGACAGGGAGGGAGCAGTACGTC. Its protein product is CASSLETGREQYV.